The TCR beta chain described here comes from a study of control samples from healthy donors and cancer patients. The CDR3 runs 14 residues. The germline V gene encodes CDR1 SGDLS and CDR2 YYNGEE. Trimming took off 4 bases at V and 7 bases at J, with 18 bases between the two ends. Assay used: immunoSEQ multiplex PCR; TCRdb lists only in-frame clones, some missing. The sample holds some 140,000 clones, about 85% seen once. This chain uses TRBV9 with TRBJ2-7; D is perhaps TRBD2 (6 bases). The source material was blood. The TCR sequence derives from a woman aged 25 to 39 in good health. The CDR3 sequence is CASSRDGSYREQYF. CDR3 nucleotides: TGTGCCAGCAGCCGAGACGGGAGCTATAGGGAGCAGTACTTC.